The sequence of this T cell receptor beta chain was determined in a study of cytomegalovirus exposure and HLA in healthy donors. Study-level findings and limits: Excluded were some V segments that proved indistinguishable, including TRBV6-2 and TRBV6-3. In an earlier analysis, most TCR beta V segments were productive about 87% or about 30% of the time. Trimming of TCR beta V- and J-genes showed a link, identified in a later analysis, to a missense DCLRE1C variant. A classifier reportedly called cytomegalovirus status with high sensitivity and specificity.

A remark on this clone: Its antigen remains unknown.

PCR employed 60 Vbeta and 13 Jbeta primers. Profiling relied on immunoSEQ multiplex PCR, and the TCRdb table lists in-frame clones only, not all of them. The table lists approximately 170,000 clones, 80% to 85% of them singletons. V was trimmed by 1 base and J by 2 bases, leaving 3 bases between them. The CDR3 is 12 residues long. Germline CDR1 is SGHNT and CDR2 is YYREEE (reference sequence). The V call is TRBV5-4, the J call TRBJ1-2; D call uncertain. The receptor was isolated from a male donor in good health and CMV-seronegative. Sequencing used PBMCs. CDR3 sequence (DNA): TGTGCCAGCAGCTTGAGCAACTATGGCTACACCTTC. Translated: CASSLSNYGYTF. Complete variable domain (other parts from reference TRBV5-4 and TRBJ1-2): ETGVTQSPTHLIKTRGQQVTLRCSSQSGHNTVSWYQQALGQGPQFIFQYYREEENGRGNFPPRFSGLQFPNYSSELNVNALELDDSALYLCASSLSNYGYTFGSGTRLTVV.